One sample yielded the 17 T cell receptor beta chains listed below, sequenced in a study of shared clonotypes between healthy human individuals. Repertoires were generated with immunoSEQ multiplex PCR, while TCRdb's copy carries only in-frame clones and drops some. The table lists roughly 1,100,000 clones, around 76% of them singletons. Sequenced input: memory CD4+ T cells sorted from blood. The subset: CD45RA-negative fraction. All receptors come from a young man in good health.

The V and J genes are TRBV6-1 and TRBJ1-2, with D uncertain. V shed 0 bases and J shed 2 bases, with 7 bases lying between them. Germline loops: CDR1 MNHNS, CDR2 SASEGT. CDR3 length: 14 residues. CDR3 DNA sequence: TGTGCCAGCAGTGAAGCGGGGTACAACTATGGCTACACCTTC. It codes for CASSEAGYNYGYTF.

The CDR3 DNA reads as TGTGCTAGTGGATCCGACAGGCACAATCAGCCCCAGCATTTT. It specifies CASGSDRHNQPQHF. This chain uses TRBV12-5 with TRBJ1-5, with D tentatively TRBD1 (6 bases). The CDR3 sequence is 14 residues long. V was trimmed by 6 bases and J by 3 bases, leaving 12 bases between them. Germline CDR1 reads LGHNT; CDR2 reads FRNRAP.

V and J are TRBV5-4 and TRBJ2-7, with 7 bases that match TRBD1. CDR3 length: 15 amino acids. CDR1 and CDR2 (germline): SGHNT, YYREEE (reference sequence). V shed 0 bases, J shed 2 bases, and the junction held 5 bases outside the gene matches. CDR3 in amino acids: CASSLGDSLTYEQYF. The CDR3 nucleotides read TGTGCCAGCAGCTTGGGGGACAGCCTTACCTACGAGCAGTACTTC.

V usage is TRBV5-4 and J usage is TRBJ2-5; D may be TRBD1 (5 bases). This CDR3 has 14 residues. Per the germline V gene, CDR1 is SGHNT and CDR2 is YYREEE (reference sequence). Trimming took 0 bases from V and 3 from J, leaving 9 bases between them. As DNA, the CDR3 is TGTGCCAGCAGCTTGGATGGCAGGGAAGAGACCCAGTACTTC. This gives the protein CASSLDGREETQYF.

This chain joins TRBV9 and TRBJ2-2; 9 nucleotides match TRBD1. There are 15 residues in the CDR3. The germline V gene encodes CDR1 SGDLS and CDR2 YYNGEE. Unmatched junction bases numbered 2, after V lost 1 base and J lost 4 bases. The CDR3 sequence: CASSVRTGVTGELFF. CDR3 nucleotides: TGTGCCAGCAGCGTACGGACAGGGGTCACCGGGGAGCTGTTTTTT.

V and J are TRBV5-4 and TRBJ2-3; 10 bases map to TRBD2. V shed 3 bases, J shed 14 bases, and the junction held 15 bases outside the gene matches. CDR1 is SGHNT, CDR2 YYREEE, per germline (reference sequence). This CDR3 spans 15 amino acids. The CDR3 spells CASSWAGTSVRAAYF. In DNA form, the CDR3 reads TGTGCCAGCAGCTGGGCCGGGACTAGCGTGAGGGCGGCGTATTTT.

This clone is a singleton in its sample. This sequence joins TRBV5-6 and TRBJ2-7; D is unclear. The CDR3 runs to 12 residues. Deletions cut 3 bases from V and 7 bases from J, with 11 bases between. CDR1 SGHDT and CDR2 YYEEEE come from the germline V gene. As DNA, the CDR3 is TGTGCCAGCAGCTCATCCCTCGGGGAGCAGTACTTC. This translates into CASSSSLGEQYF.

V and J are TRBV19 and TRBJ2-7; 8 bases fit TRBD2. This CDR3 region has 14 residues. V shed 8 bases and J 1 base; nucleotides not matched to a gene: 7. Germline CDR1 LNHDA, CDR2 SQIVND (reference sequence). CDR3 loop: CASSQSGSSYEQYF. CDR3 bases: TGTGCCAGTTCCCAGAGCGGGAGTTCCTACGAGCAGTACTTC. The complete variable domain, with remaining parts taken from reference TRBV19 and TRBJ2-7, reads DGGITQSPKYLFRKEGQNVTLSCEQNLNHDAMYWYRQDPGQGLRLIYYSQIVNDFQKGDIAEGYSVSREKKESFPLTVTSAQKNPTAFYLCASSQSGSSYEQYFGPGTRLTVT.

The V gene is TRBV5-1, the J gene TRBJ2-1; D is ambiguous. Trimming cost V 0 bases and J 8 bases, with 18 bases left between them. Germline V gene sequence: CDR1 SGHRS, CDR2 YFSETQ. CDR3 length: 16 residues. CDR3 sequence (DNA): TGCGCCAGCAGCTTGGAGTTCGACGCCCCATGGGATGAGCAGTTCTTC. It codes for CASSLEFDAPWDEQFF.

This chain joins TRBV13 and TRBJ1-1; D perhaps matches TRBD1 (6 bases). The germline V and J ends were trimmed by 3 bases and 5 bases, with 22 bases remaining between them. CDR3 length equals 17 residues. CDR1 and CDR2 (germline): PRHDT, FYEKMQ (reference sequence). The CDR3, as DNA: TGTGCCAGCAGCTTGATCAGCGGGGGGCGTGGGTGGACTGAAGCTTTCTTT. Amino acids: CASSLISGGRGWTEAFF.

The chain joins TRBV25-1 to TRBJ1-6, with no clear D. The CDR3 has 15 residues. CDR1 is MGHDK, CDR2 SYGVNS, per germline. With 6 bases removed from V and 7 bases from J, the gap between germline ends came to 16 bases. The CDR3 spells CASRLSDGRNSPLHF. DNA for the CDR3: TGTGCCAGCAGACTGTCCGACGGGAGGAATTCACCCCTCCACTTT.

The rearrangement uses TRBV5-1 and TRBJ1-1; 10 nucleotides match TRBD1. The CDR3 loop spans 15 amino acids. Germline lookup yields CDR1 SGHRS and CDR2 YFSETQ. After removal of 1 base from V and 3 bases from J, the junction contained 3 bases not matched to a gene. The CDR3, as DNA: TGCGCCAGCAGCTTGCGACAGGGGGCCTACACTGAAGCTTTCTTT. It encodes CASSLRQGAYTEAFF.

The sample holds a few counts of this clone. This chain joins TRBV2 and TRBJ2-5; D not resolved. This CDR3 region has 14 residues. V lost 5 bases to trimming and J lost 1 base, with 11 bases between them. CDR1 and CDR2 (germline): SNHLY, FYNNEI. CDR3 sequence: CASSTPSGQETQYF. The CDR3 coding sequence is TGTGCCAGCAGTACTCCCTCTGGCCAAGAGACCCAGTACTTC.

The CDR3 DNA is TGTGCCAGCTTCGATTTAGGGGGACTTGAACACGAGCAGTACTTC. Amino acid sequence: CASFDLGGLEHEQYF. This chain uses TRBV6-1 with TRBJ2-7; tentatively, D is TRBD1 or TRBD2 (6 bases each). The CDR3 covers 15 residues. V was shortened by 8 bases and J by 5 bases, with 22 bases between the two germline ends. Germline CDR1 is MNHNS and CDR2 is SASEGT.

The chain recombines TRBV6-5 with TRBJ2-7; TRBD1 matches 10 bases. Germline CDR1 and CDR2: MNHEY and SVGAGI. J lost 5 bases, V lost 6 bases, and 10 bases had no gene match. The CDR3 spans 15 residues. CDR3 residues: CASRRTGGLIHEQYF. The DNA of the CDR3 is TGTGCCAGCAGGAGGACAGGGGGGTTGATTCACGAGCAGTACTTC.

The chain links TRBV6-6 to TRBJ2-2; D is undetermined. The CDR3 totals 15 residues. The germline V gene has CDR1 MNHNY and CDR2 SVGAGI (reference sequence). Trimming took off 11 bases at V and 2 bases at J, with 18 bases between the two ends. CDR3 residues: CAYSPRPGNTGELFF. In DNA, the CDR3 is TGTGCCTATTCCCCCCGCCCTGGTAACACCGGGGAGCTGTTTTTT.

This rearrangement joins TRBV5-1 to TRBJ2-2, with D uncertain. The V gene's germline CDR1 is SGHRS and CDR2 YFSETQ. Trimming took 0 bases from V and 0 from J, leaving 9 bases between them. The CDR3 extends over 16 amino acids. CDR3 DNA: TGCGCCAGCAGCTTGGAGCGTCAAGCGAACACCGGGGAGCTGTTTTTT. Its protein product is CASSLERQANTGELFF.